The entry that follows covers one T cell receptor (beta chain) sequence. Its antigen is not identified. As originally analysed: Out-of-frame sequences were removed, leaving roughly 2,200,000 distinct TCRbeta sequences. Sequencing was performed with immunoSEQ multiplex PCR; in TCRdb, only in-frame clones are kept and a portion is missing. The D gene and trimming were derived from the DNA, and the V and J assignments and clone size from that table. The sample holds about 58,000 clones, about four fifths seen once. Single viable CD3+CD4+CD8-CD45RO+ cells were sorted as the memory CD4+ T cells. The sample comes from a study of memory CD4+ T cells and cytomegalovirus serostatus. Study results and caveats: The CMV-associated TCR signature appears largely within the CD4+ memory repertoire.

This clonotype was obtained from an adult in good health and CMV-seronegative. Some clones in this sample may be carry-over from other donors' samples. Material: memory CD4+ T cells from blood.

The DNA of the CDR3 is TGTGCCAGTAGGAGGGAGAGGGGGCTCATGAACACTGAAGCTTTCTTT. Translating it yields CASRRERGLMNTEAFF. This rearrangement joins TRBV19 to TRBJ1-1, with TRBD1 matching 7 bases. Germline V gives CDR1 LNHDA, CDR2 SQIVND (reference sequence). The CDR3 length is 16 residues. V trimming: 6 bases; J trimming: 0 bases; junction bases outside the gene matches: 10.